These T cell receptor beta chains were read from a single sample in a study of OX40 agonist ivuxolimab in advanced cancers. Libraries were prepared by immunoSEQ multiplex PCR; TCRdb keeps only in-frame clonotypes and omits some of them. The table has roughly 50,000 clones, around 90% seen once. The specimen was CD4+ or CD8+ T cells sorted from blood, collected in a trial of the OX40 agonist ivuxolimab. These receptors originate from an adult with an advanced solid tumor such as melanoma, head and neck, liver or kidney cancer. Both conserved end residues are part of each CDR3. The D gene is left open where the match is weak. Rows give clone size only sometimes, using once, few, many, or a class for an expanded clone.

cdr3_nt,cdr3_aa,v_call,j_call,clone_size,d_call
TGTGCCAGCAGTTACAAGGATTTCTATGGCTACACCTTC,CASSYKDFYGYTF,TRBV6-5,TRBJ1-2,NA,NA
TGTGCCAGCAGTGGTACCGGGGAGCTGTTTTTT,CASSGTGELFF,TRBV25-1,TRBJ2-2,NA,NA
TGTGCCAGCAGCGCAGGGACAGGCAAGCAAGAGACCCAGTACTTC,CASSAGTGKQETQYF,TRBV2,TRBJ2-5,NA,TRBD1
TGTGCCAGCAGTTACATGACAGGGATGAACACTGAAGCTTTCTTT,CASSYMTGMNTEAFF,TRBV6-6,TRBJ1-1,NA,TRBD1
TGTGCCACCAGCTCCGGGGACGGTACCTACGAGCAGTACTTC,CATSSGDGTYEQYF,TRBV15,TRBJ2-7,once,NA
TGCGCCAGCAGCATGACAGGGGGCACCGGGGAGCTGTTTTTT,CASSMTGGTGELFF,TRBV5-1,TRBJ2-2,NA,TRBD1
TGTGCCAGCAGTGACGACAGCTCTGGGGCCAACGTCCTGACTTTC,CASSDDSSGANVLTF,TRBV6-4,TRBJ2-6,NA,NA
TGTGCCAGCAGTTTAAGGGGTAGTGAGACCCAGTACTTC,CASSLRGSETQYF,TRBV27,TRBJ2-5,NA,NA
TGTGCCAGCAGTCTTTATCGGACTAGCGGAAGAAATGAGCAGTTCTTC,CASSLYRTSGRNEQFF,TRBV27,TRBJ2-1,NA,TRBD2
TGTGCCAGCAGCTCTAGCGGGGGTAGCCAAGAGACCCAGTACTTC,CASSSSGGSQETQYF,TRBV6-5,TRBJ2-5,NA,TRBD2
TGTGCCAGCACCCACCCCTTGGAAGGAGATACGCAGTATTTT,CASTHPLEGDTQYF,TRBV5-4,TRBJ2-3,NA,NA
TGTGCCAGCAGCTTAGAGACCGGCCACCAGTATTCACCCCTCCACTTT,CASSLETGHQYSPLHF,TRBV7-8,TRBJ1-6,NA,NA
TGTGCCAGCAGTGATTTAAGGACAGGGATGAAGAACACTGAAGCTTTCTTT,CASSDLRTGMKNTEAFF,TRBV6-1,TRBJ1-1,NA,TRBD1
TGTGCCAGCCTCAGGAAGGGGGCGGCCGGGGAGCTGTTTTTT,CASLRKGAAGELFF,TRBV27,TRBJ2-2,NA,TRBD1
TGTGCCAGCAGCAGTAGACTTGGGGTAGGAAACACCATATATTTT,CASSSRLGVGNTIYF,TRBV21-1,TRBJ1-3,NA,NA
TGTGCCACACGGGACAGGGGTGGCACCGGGGAGCTGTTTTTT,CATRDRGGTGELFF,TRBV6-5,TRBJ2-2,NA,TRBD1
TGCAGCGTTGAAGACCCAGGGGTCTATGGCTACACCTTC,CSVEDPGVYGYTF,TRBV29-1,TRBJ1-2,NA,NA
TGCGCCAGCAGCGGCTCCTACAATGAGCAGTTCTTC,CASSGSYNEQFF,TRBV5-1,TRBJ2-1,NA,NA
TGTGCCAGCAGCTTAGCGTCGGGACAGGGCTTCTTT,CASSLASGQGFF,TRBV7-9,TRBJ1-1,NA,TRBD1
TGTGCCAGCAGCGTATTACTAGAGGGTTTTGATACGCAGTATTTT,CASSVLLEGFDTQYF,TRBV13,TRBJ2-3,NA,NA
TGCGCCAGCAGCTTGGGGCCGGATGGCTACACCTTC,CASSLGPDGYTF,TRBV5-1,TRBJ1-2,NA,NA
TGTGCCAGCAGCTTAGTTGGGGGTACCCCTGAAGCTTTCTTT,CASSLVGGTPEAFF,TRBV7-9,TRBJ1-1,NA,NA
TGTGCCAGCAGTTACGGATCCAACTCCTACGAGCAGTACTTC,CASSYGSNSYEQYF,TRBV6-5,TRBJ2-7,NA,NA
TGTGCCAGTAGTCGAGCGGGGGGGCCGGAGACCCAGTACTTC,CASSRAGGPETQYF,TRBV19,TRBJ2-5,once,TRBD2
TGTGCCAGTAGTATTCTCAGGGGCTCGGATTCACCCCTCCACTTT,CASSILRGSDSPLHF,TRBV19,TRBJ1-6,NA,NA
TGTGCCAGCAGTAACGACAGGGTTTTGAAGACCCAGTACTTC,CASSNDRVLKTQYF,TRBV5-6,TRBJ2-5,NA,TRBD1
TGCGCCAGCAGCTTCTCCGGACAGGGGTCCACTGAAGCTTTCTTT,CASSFSGQGSTEAFF,TRBV5-1,TRBJ1-1,NA,TRBD1
TGTGCCTGGGGTGACTTGACACCCCTCCACTTT,CAWGDLTPLHF,TRBV30,TRBJ1-6,few,NA
TGCGCCAGCGGTCGGAAGGACTCAACCTACAATGAGCAGTTCTTC,CASGRKDSTYNEQFF,TRBV5-1,TRBJ2-1,once,NA
TGTGCCAGCAGCCTTGGGCCCCCCGGTGAGCAGTTCTTC,CASSLGPPGEQFF,TRBV14,TRBJ2-1,NA,NA
TGTGCCAGCAGCCCCTCAGGGGGAAGCACTGAAGCTTTCTTT,CASSPSGGSTEAFF,TRBV5-6,TRBJ1-1,NA,TRBD1
TGTGCCAGCAGTTTAACGGGGTCTCGGGAGACCCAGTACTTC,CASSLTGSRETQYF,TRBV28,TRBJ2-5,NA,NA
TGTGCCAGTAGTATATCAATAGCGGGGGGGCTGAATAAGGAGCAGTTCTTC,CASSISIAGGLNKEQFF,TRBV19,TRBJ2-1,NA,TRBD2
TGTGCCAGCACCGGGAGGAAGGGGAGGGATAACTATGGCTACACCTTC,CASTGRKGRDNYGYTF,TRBV28,TRBJ1-2,NA,NA
TGTGCCTGGAGTGTTTCCGCAAACTATGGCTACACCTTC,CAWSVSANYGYTF,TRBV30,TRBJ1-2,NA,NA
TGTGCCAGCAGTTCGACAGGGGGTTGGACTGAAGCTTTCTTT,CASSSTGGWTEAFF,TRBV27,TRBJ1-1,NA,TRBD1
TGTGCCTGGAGTGTAGGAGCGGGGAACACAGATACGCAGTATTTT,CAWSVGAGNTDTQYF,TRBV30,TRBJ2-3,NA,TRBD2
TGTGCCAGCAGTGAATCTGACAAATTGAATTCACCCCTCCACTTT,CASSESDKLNSPLHF,TRBV25-1,TRBJ1-6,NA,NA
TGTGCCAGCAGTTTATGGAGCGGCACAGATACGCAGTATTTT,CASSLWSGTDTQYF,TRBV27,TRBJ2-3,NA,NA
TGTGCCAGCTCACCACCGGGGCAGGGAGGCTACAATGAGCAGTTCTTC,CASSPPGQGGYNEQFF,TRBV18,TRBJ2-1,NA,NA
TGTGCCACCAGCACCTCTAGCGGGGGGGCCGCAGATACGCAGTATTTT,CATSTSSGGAADTQYF,TRBV15,TRBJ2-3,NA,TRBD2
TGTGCCAGCAGCGAAGACACCTCTGGCTATGGCTACACCTTC,CASSEDTSGYGYTF,TRBV9,TRBJ1-2,NA,NA
TGTGCCAGCAGTTTAAGCCACCAAGAGACCCAGTACTTC,CASSLSHQETQYF,TRBV27,TRBJ2-5,NA,NA
TGCAGCGTAGCCGACAGTTCCTACGAGCAGTACTTC,CSVADSSYEQYF,TRBV29-1,TRBJ2-7,NA,NA
TGTGCCAGCAGCCATCGACAGCCTTACCATCAGCCCCAGCATTTT,CASSHRQPYHQPQHF,TRBV4-2,TRBJ1-5,NA,NA
TGTGCCAGCAGTTCGATATTAGGTGACGTGCTCAATCAGCCCCAGCATTTT,CASSSILGDVLNQPQHF,TRBV28,TRBJ1-5,once,NA
TGTGCCAGCAGTTGGACAGGGGGGAGCACTGAAGCTTTCTTT,CASSWTGGSTEAFF,TRBV6-5,TRBJ1-1,NA,TRBD1
TGTGCCAGCAGCTTAGCCCGCGAGTGGGGGAGTGAAGCTTTCTTT,CASSLAREWGSEAFF,TRBV7-9,TRBJ1-1,few,NA
TGCGCCAGCAGCCCCAGGACAGCCCAAGAGACCCAGTACTTC,CASSPRTAQETQYF,TRBV4-1,TRBJ2-5,NA,NA
TGTGCCAGTAGTATGGGACAGGGCACTGAAGCTTTCTTT,CASSMGQGTEAFF,TRBV19,TRBJ1-1,NA,TRBD1
TGTGCCAGCAAGGGACTGCTCATGGATACGCAGTATTTT,CASKGLLMDTQYF,TRBV6-5,TRBJ2-3,NA,NA
TGTGCCATTTTCAGCGGCGGGGCCGAGGAGACCCAGTACTTC,CAIFSGGAEETQYF,TRBV10-3,TRBJ2-5,NA,NA
TGCGCCAGGCGAGAGGGACAGGGGAACACCGGGGAGCTGTTTTTT,CARREGQGNTGELFF,TRBV5-1,TRBJ2-2,NA,TRBD1